These 8 T cell receptor beta chains originate from one sample sequenced in a study of T-cell reconstitution after alpha-beta-depleted transplantation in children. Construction of the TCRbeta library involved unique molecular identifiers. TCRdb reanalysed the PCR reads using MiXCR and keeps one entry per CDR3 protein. The data hold about half a million distinct CDR3 sequences, with approximately 12% observed a single time. This specimen was PBMCs from the stem cell graft donor, taken from the stem cell graft. The receptor set was obtained from a human donor who donated a stem cell graft to a child with combined immunodeficiency.

The rearrangement uses TRBV15 and TRBJ2-3; 9 nucleotides align to TRBD1. The CDR3 contains 19 residues. Trimming removed 3 bases from V and 2 bases from J; junction bases left unmatched: 15. The V gene's germline CDR1 is LNHNV and CDR2 YYDKDF (reference sequence). DNA of the CDR3: TGTGCCACCAGCAGCCGGGACAGGGAGGAAAGTGGCGACACAGATACGCAGTATTTT. It is translated as CATSSRDREESGDTDTQYF. The entire variable domain, with the rest obtained from reference TRBV15 and TRBJ2-3, is as follows: DAMVIQNPRYQVTQFGKPVTLSCSQTLNHNVMYWYQQKSSQAPKLLFHYYDKDFNNEADTPDNFQSRRPNTSFCFLDIRSPGLGDTAMYLCATSSRDREESGDTDTQYFGPGTRLTVL.

CDR3 in DNA: TGTGCCAGCAGCCAAAACACAATCTACGAGCAGTACTTC. This encodes CASSQNTIYEQYF. This chain links TRBV3-1 with TRBJ2-7; D uncertain. The CDR3 runs to 13 residues. V was pared by 2 bases and J by 3 bases, with 8 bases between. CDR1 and CDR2 from the germline V gene are LGHDT and YNNKEL (reference sequence).

This clonotype was picked up a small number of times. V is TRBV28 and J is TRBJ1-5; TRBD1 matches at 9 bases. Per the germline V gene, CDR1 is MDHEN and CDR2 is SYDVKM. Trimming at V came to 6 bases and at J to 5 bases, leaving 8 bases not matched to a gene. The CDR3 is 15 amino acids. In DNA form, the CDR3 reads TGTGCCAGCAGGGGGGACAGGGAAGGTTATCAGCCCCAGCATTTT. Its protein product is CASRGDREGYQPQHF.

This clonotype was observed at least ten times. The rearrangement uses TRBV7-3 and TRBJ1-1; the D is unclear. The CDR3 extends over 16 amino acids. Trimming shortened V by 6 bases and J by 2 bases, and 19 bases separated the two germline ends. Germline values: CDR1 SGHTA, CDR2 FQGTGA. CDR3: CASRLDGGAANTEAFF. CDR3 nucleotides: TGTGCCAGCAGACTTGATGGCGGCGCGGCTAACACTGAAGCTTTCTTT.

The V gene is TRBV29-1, the J gene TRBJ2-5, with 10 nucleotides matching TRBD2. Losses at the gene ends were 5 bases for V and 1 base for J; bases not matched to a gene: 16. Germline V lookup: CDR1 SQVTM, CDR2 ANQGSEA. The CDR3 loop spans 18 amino acids. The CDR3 sequence: CSVSLAGGLLGSQETQYF. The CDR3 DNA reads as TGCAGCGTTTCCTTAGCGGGGGGCCTCCTTGGGAGCCAAGAGACCCAGTACTTC.

The V call is TRBV9, the J call TRBJ2-1; 7 nucleotides match TRBD2. Germline V gene data show CDR1 as SGDLS and CDR2 as YYNGEE. The V and J ends lost 3 bases and 4 bases, in that order; junction bases with no gene match: 13. The CDR3 covers 17 residues. The CDR3 DNA sequence: TGTGCCAGCAGCGGTCGGAGCGGGACCCGGGGTTACAATGAGCAGTTCTTC. Translation gives CASSGRSGTRGYNEQFF.

The chain combines TRBV5-1 with TRBJ2-3; D ambiguous. CDR3 length: 14 residues. The ends were cut back, 3 bases at V and 0 bases at J, with 8 bases in the middle. CDR1 is SGHRS and CDR2 is YFSETQ in the germline V gene. This CDR3 reads CASSSFDSTDTQYF. Here the CDR3 DNA reads TGCGCCAGCAGCTCCTTCGACAGCACAGATACGCAGTATTTT.

The chain combines TRBV4-3 with TRBJ2-7; D unclear. V was trimmed by 1 base and J by 3 bases, leaving 13 bases between them. Germline V gene sequence: CDR1 LGHNA, CDR2 YSLEER. The CDR3 contains 15 residues. CDR3 in amino acids: CASSQGIEKHYEQYF. CDR3 sequence (DNA): TGCGCCAGCAGCCAAGGGATCGAGAAACACTACGAGCAGTACTTC.